The entry below describes one T cell receptor beta chain. This specimen belongs to a study of control samples from healthy donors and cancer patients. Some clones are missing from TCRdb's copy, which holds only in-frame ones; the method was immunoSEQ multiplex PCR. The table has about 55,000 clones, roughly 90% seen once. The CDR3 runs 15 residues. Germline CDR1 and CDR2: SGDLS and YYNGEE. V was clipped by 0 bases and J by 5 bases, with 14 bases between them. V is TRBV9 and J is TRBJ1-2; no clear D gene. The sequence came from a man between 50 and 59 years old in good health. Sequenced: blood. The CDR3 bases are TGTGCCAGCAGCGTAGGTACACCGGCCCAATATGGCTACACCTTC. Translated, it gives CASSVGTPAQYGYTF.